Included here is one T cell receptor (beta chain) sequence, with context. Its antigen is still unknown. The sample originates from a study of vaccination and CD4 T cells after COVID-19. Overall study: Four females and six males made up the convalescents, with two Hispanic.

The Oncomine TCR Beta short-read assay was applied to DNA of cultured CD4+ T cells. TCRdb reprocessed the PCR reads via MiXCR and lists one record per CDR3 protein. The sample includes 7,000 to 7,500 distinct CDR3 sequences, 33% of them seen just once. Treatment indicated: approximately nine-day PBMC culture with coronavirus spike peptide pools or control peptides (ViraFEST assay). According to the study, CD4+ T cells from the unexposed donor were gathered ahead of the COVID-19 pandemic (2011-2018). CDR3 length: 15 residues. The junction had 6 bases not matched to a gene; V was cut back by 3 bases and J by 4 bases. CDR1 MRHNA and CDR2 SNTAGT come from the germline V gene.

Material: CD4+ T cells from blood, cultured in vitro. The receptor was isolated from a human donor in good health. The chain couples TRBV6-4 to TRBJ2-3, with TRBD2 matching over 8 bases. The CDR3 protein is CASSETAGGADTQYF. The CDR3 nucleotides are TGTGCCAGCAGTGAAACGGCGGGGGGCGCAGATACGCAGTATTTT.